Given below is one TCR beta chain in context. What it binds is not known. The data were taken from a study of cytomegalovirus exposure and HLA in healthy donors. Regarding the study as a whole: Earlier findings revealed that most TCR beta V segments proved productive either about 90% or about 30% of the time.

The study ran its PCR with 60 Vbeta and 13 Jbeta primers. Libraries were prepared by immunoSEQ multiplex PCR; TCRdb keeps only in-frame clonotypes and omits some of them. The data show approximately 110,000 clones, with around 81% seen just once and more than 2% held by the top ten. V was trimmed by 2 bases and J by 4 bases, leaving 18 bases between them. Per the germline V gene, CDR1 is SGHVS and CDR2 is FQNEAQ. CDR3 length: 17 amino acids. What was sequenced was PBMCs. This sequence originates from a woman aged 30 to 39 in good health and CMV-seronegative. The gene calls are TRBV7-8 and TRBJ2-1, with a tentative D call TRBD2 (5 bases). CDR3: CASSLRRSVGHYNEQFF. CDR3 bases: TGTGCCAGCAGCTTAAGGAGGTCGGTCGGGCATTACAATGAGCAGTTCTTC.